Presented here are 25 T cell receptor beta chains from one specimen sequenced in a study of cytomegalovirus exposure and HLA in healthy donors. The PCR employed 60 Vbeta primers together with 13 Jbeta primers. The assay was immunoSEQ multiplex PCR, and TCRdb's table has in-frame clones only and misses some. The table shows some 150,000 clones, with 80% occurring only once. The sample consisted of PBMCs. These receptors were obtained from a female donor in good health and CMV-seronegative.

CDR3: CSVMQGGDEQFF. Written as DNA, the CDR3 is TGCAGCGTAATGCAGGGTGGGGATGAGCAGTTCTTC. The V and J genes are TRBV29-1 and TRBJ2-1; a possible D gene is TRBD1 (5 bases). This CDR3 spans 12 amino acids. The germline gives CDR1 SQVTM, CDR2 ANQGSEA. Trimming removed 6 bases at V and 8 bases at J, with 14 bases between.

This rearrangement joins TRBV2 to TRBJ1-1; possibly TRBD1 for D (6 bases). V dropped 4 bases and J dropped 10 bases, with 19 bases sitting between them. Germline assignment: CDR1 SNHLY and CDR2 FYNNEI. This CDR3 is built from 14 residues. The CDR3 sequence: CASSVRGGQLGAFF. The DNA of the CDR3 is TGTGCCAGCAGTGTTAGGGGGGGACAACTGGGAGCTTTCTTT.

V and J are TRBV4-1 and TRBJ2-1, with 10 bases fitting TRBD2. Germline V gene data show CDR1 as MGHRA and CDR2 as YSYEKL. The junction had 8 bases not matched to a gene; V was cut back by 0 bases and J by 9 bases. The CDR3 totals 16 residues. The CDR3 region has the DNA TGCGCCAGCAGCCAAGATGGGAGCGGGAGGGCCCTTGAGCAGTTCTTC. Its protein product is CASSQDGSGRALEQFF.

In its sample, this clone was seen a few times. This chain connects TRBV2 to TRBJ2-7, with D possibly TRBD1 on 6 matching bases. The germline V and J ends were trimmed by 2 bases and 6 bases, with 14 bases remaining between them. This CDR3 contains 14 residues. The germline V gene encodes CDR1 SNHLY and CDR2 FYNNEI. DNA for the CDR3: TGTGCCAGCAGTGAAACAGGGCCCACCGCCGAGCAGTACTTC. It translates to CASSETGPTAEQYF.

J is TRBJ1-1 and V is TRBV7-3, with D tentatively TRBD1 (5 bases). Per germline, CDR1 SGHTA and CDR2 FQGTGA. This CDR3 is 12 amino acids long. V lost 4 bases to trimming and J lost 4 bases, with 7 bases between them. The CDR3 region is CASSSDSTEAFF. The DNA of the CDR3 is TGTGCCAGCAGCTCCGACAGCACTGAAGCTTTCTTT.

The chain uses TRBV28 and TRBJ1-2, with 12 bases fitting TRBD1. The V gene's germline CDR1 is MDHEN and CDR2 SYDVKM. V shed 6 bases, J shed 6 bases, and the junction held 8 bases outside the gene matches. The CDR3 is 15 residues long. The CDR3 nucleotides are TGTGCCAGCAGCCCACCGGGACAGGGGGCGCATGGCTACACCTTC. This sequence encodes CASSPPGQGAHGYTF.

V is TRBV30 and J is TRBJ2-2; no reliable D call. Germline CDR1 GTSNPN, CDR2 SVGIG (reference sequence). The CDR3 is made up of 15 amino acids. The V end was cut by 4 bases, the J end by 2 bases, with 14 bases between. The CDR3 reads CAWTTRQKNTGELFF. The CDR3 nucleotides read TGTGCCTGGACGACGAGACAAAAAAACACCGGGGAGCTGTTTTTT.

This rearrangement joins TRBV7-9 to TRBJ2-5; D is unresolved. Trimming stripped 5 bases from V and 5 bases from J, with 6 bases between. The CDR3 covers 11 residues. Germline CDR1 and CDR2: SEHNR and FQNEAQ (reference sequence). CDR3 bases: TGTGCCAGCAGCCAGATGGAGACCCAGTACTTC. Its translation: CASSQMETQYF.

The rearrangement joins TRBV30 to TRBJ2-7, with D perhaps matching TRBD1 (6 bases). The ends were cut back, 2 bases at V and 4 bases at J, with 9 bases in the middle. Looked up from germline, CDR1 is GTSNPN and CDR2 is SVGIG (reference sequence). This CDR3 is 12 amino acids long. The CDR3 coding sequence is TGTGCCTGGAGTTACACAGGGTACGAGCAGTACTTC. Translation: CAWSYTGYEQYF.

Concerning this clone: Other DNA sequences in the sample encode the same CDR3. V usage is TRBV7-9 and J usage is TRBJ2-7, with D hard to call. Germline assignment: CDR1 SEHNR and CDR2 FQNEAQ (reference sequence). The CDR3 is 12 residues long. V lost 3 bases to trimming and J lost 0 bases, with 3 bases between them. In nucleotides, the CDR3 is TGTGCCAGCAGCTTTAGCTCCTACGAGCAGTACTTC. Its protein product is CASSFSSYEQYF.

This clone was observed a few times. The J gene is TRBJ2-7, the V gene TRBV7-8; 11 nucleotides line up with TRBD2. Germline values: CDR1 SGHVS, CDR2 FQNEAQ. The CDR3 runs 14 residues. Germline trimming cut 6 bases from V and 0 bases from J; bases unmatched to any gene: 1. CDR3: CASRLAGDSYEQYF. CDR3 DNA sequence: TGTGCCAGCAGACTAGCGGGAGACTCCTACGAGCAGTACTTC.

This clone was seen a single time. The chain has TRBV6-5 and TRBJ2-3, with D tentatively TRBD2 (5 bases). CDR1 is MNHEY, CDR2 SVGAGI, per germline. Trimming took 6 bases from V and 2 from J, leaving 12 bases between them. The CDR3 consists of 14 residues. CDR3 in amino acids: CASSRSLATDTQYF. The CDR3 region has the DNA TGTGCCAGCAGCAGGAGTCTAGCCACAGATACGCAGTATTTT.

This clone was picked up a small number of times. The CDR3 protein is CASSPFPSGNTIYF. Written as DNA, the CDR3 is TGTGCCAGCAGCCCATTCCCCTCTGGAAACACCATATATTTT. The chain couples TRBV6-6 to TRBJ1-3; D unresolved. The CDR3 is 14 residues long. Germline lookup yields CDR1 MNHNY and CDR2 SVGAGI (reference sequence). V lost 6 bases, J lost 0 bases, and 9 bases lay in between.

The rearrangement uses TRBV19 and TRBJ2-7; 10 bases align to TRBD1. The germline CDR1 and CDR2 sequences are LNHDA and SQIVND (reference sequence). The CDR3 totals 16 residues. With 3 bases clipped from V and 5 bases from J, the junction kept 10 bases outside the gene matches. CDR3: CASSIRTGGVFNEQYF. CDR3 sequence (DNA): TGTGCCAGTAGTATCCGGACAGGGGGGGTATTCAACGAGCAGTACTTC.

The CDR3 sequence: CAWSSGVVYEQYF. In DNA form, the CDR3 reads TGTGCCTGGAGTAGCGGGGTGGTCTACGAGCAGTACTTC. The rearrangement uses TRBV30 and TRBJ2-5; 7 bases fit TRBD2. The J call is in doubt because the DNA end fits TRBJ2-7 better. The CDR3 is made up of 13 amino acids. Germline assignment: CDR1 GTSNPN and CDR2 SVGIG (reference sequence).

The chain links TRBV5-6 to TRBJ2-7; 7 bases agree with TRBD2. V shed 4 bases, J shed 3 bases, and the junction held 7 bases outside the gene matches. This CDR3 has 14 amino acids. Germline CDR1 is SGHDT and CDR2 is YYEEEE. CDR3 loop: CASSLRWGGYEQYF. For the CDR3, the DNA is TGTGCCAGCAGCCTACGGTGGGGGGGCTACGAGCAGTACTTC.

The chain couples TRBV10-2 to TRBJ2-1; 7 bases are a match to TRBD2. CDR3 size: 16 residues. Trimming took 6 bases from V and 6 from J; bases not matched to a gene: 14. The germline V gene has CDR1 WSHSY and CDR2 SAAADI. The CDR3 spells CASRFRVAGTGNEQFF. CDR3 nucleotide sequence: TGCGCCAGCAGATTTCGGGTAGCGGGCACCGGCAATGAGCAGTTCTTC.

The rearrangement links TRBV6-5 to TRBJ2-7; D possibly corresponds to TRBD1 (7 bases). CDR3 length: 14 amino acids. V was pared by 8 bases and J by 1 base, with 15 bases between. The V gene's germline CDR1 is MNHEY and CDR2 SVGAGI. CDR3: CASSPQGGSYEQYF. The DNA of the CDR3 is TGTGCCAGCTCCCCCCAGGGGGGATCCTACGAGCAGTACTTC.

J is TRBJ2-7 and V is TRBV28; a weak D match, TRBD1 (6 bases). The CDR3 spans 13 residues. Germline lookup yields CDR1 MDHEN and CDR2 SYDVKM. V was trimmed by 5 bases and J by 4 bases, leaving 12 bases between them. CDR3 amino acids: CASSATGLYEQYF. The DNA of the CDR3 is TGTGCCAGCAGTGCGACAGGTTTATACGAGCAGTACTTC.

The J gene is TRBJ1-2, the V gene TRBV5-6, with 10 bases lining up with TRBD1. Trimming took 2 bases from V and 4 from J; bases not matched to a gene: 5. Germline loops: CDR1 SGHDT, CDR2 YYEEEE. The CDR3 contains 15 residues. As DNA, the CDR3 is TGTGCCAGCAGCTTTAGGACAGGGGGATTCTATGGCTACACCTTC. Translated, it gives CASSFRTGGFYGYTF.

This chain connects TRBV19 to TRBJ2-6; 7 bases map to TRBD1. The V gene end was trimmed by 3 bases and the J gene end by 4 bases; junction bases not matched to a gene: 6. Germline CDR1 and CDR2: LNHDA and SQIVND (reference sequence). The CDR3 extends over 16 amino acids. DNA for the CDR3: TGTGCCAGTAGTATTGACAGGGCTCTCGGGGCCAACGTCCTGACTTTC. The encoded protein is CASSIDRALGANVLTF.

The chain couples TRBV21-1 to TRBJ2-5; the table's D gene call, TRBD2, was not cross checked with the DNA. TRBV21-1 is labeled a pseudogene. The CDR3 has 13 residues. The CDR3 reads CARRRNGQETQYF. In nucleotides, the CDR3 is TGTGCCAGACGGAGGAACGGGCAAGAGACCCAGTACTTC.

The chain couples TRBV29-1 to TRBJ1-1; a possible D gene is TRBD1 (5 bases). This CDR3 contains 14 residues. The V end lost 4 bases, the J end lost 0 bases, and 12 bases lay between the germline ends. Germline V gives CDR1 SQVTM, CDR2 ANQGSEA. The CDR3 DNA reads TGCAGCGTTGTATCTCCAGGGATGAACACTGAAGCTTTCTTT. This sequence encodes CSVVSPGMNTEAFF.

The chain is built from TRBV5-1 and TRBJ1-4; 9 nucleotides agree with TRBD1. The junction had 11 bases not matched to a gene; V was cut back by 3 bases and J by 8 bases. This CDR3 contains 16 residues. Germline CDR1 reads SGHRS; CDR2 reads YFSETQ. The CDR3 region is CASSSNPGQGGEKLFF. The CDR3 coding sequence is TGCGCCAGCAGCTCAAATCCGGGACAGGGTGGCGAAAAACTGTTTTTT.

This chain uses TRBV6-5 with TRBJ1-4; TRBD1 matches at 10 bases. The germline V gene has CDR1 MNHEY and CDR2 SVGAGI. V was clipped by 5 bases and J by 13 bases; unmatched bases: 13. The CDR3 is 15 residues long. CDR3 nucleotide sequence: TGTGCCAGCAGTCCCTCGGGACAGGGGCCTCCTGGACTGTTTTTT. Amino acids: CASSPSGQGPPGLFF.